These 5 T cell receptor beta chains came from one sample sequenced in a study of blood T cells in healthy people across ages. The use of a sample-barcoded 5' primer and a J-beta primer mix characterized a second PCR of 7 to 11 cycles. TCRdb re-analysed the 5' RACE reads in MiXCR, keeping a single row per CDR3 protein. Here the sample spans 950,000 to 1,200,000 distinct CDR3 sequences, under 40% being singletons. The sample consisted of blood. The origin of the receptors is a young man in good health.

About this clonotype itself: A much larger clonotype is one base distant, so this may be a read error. This CDR3 reads CTISVGQPYEQYF. The DNA for the CDR3 is TGTACCATCAGTGTGGGACAGCCCTACGAGCAGTACTTC. The rearrangement uses TRBV10-3 and TRBJ2-7, with 7 bases fitting TRBD1. The V gene's germline CDR1 is ENHRY and CDR2 SYGVKD. This CDR3 has 13 residues.

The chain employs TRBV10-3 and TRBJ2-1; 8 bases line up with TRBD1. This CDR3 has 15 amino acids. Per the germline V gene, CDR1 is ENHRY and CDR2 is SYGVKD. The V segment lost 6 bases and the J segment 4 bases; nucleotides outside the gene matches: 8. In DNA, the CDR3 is TGTGCCATCAGCTTACAGGGGGGAAGATACAATGAGCAGTTCTTC. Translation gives CAISLQGGRYNEQFF.

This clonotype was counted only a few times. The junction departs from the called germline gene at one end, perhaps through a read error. The DNA of the CDR3 is TGTGCCACCAGAAGAGAGGGAAAGTCGTCTTGGGAAAAACTGTTTTTT. Encoded protein: CATRREGKSSWEKLFF. V usage is TRBV15 and J usage is TRBJ1-4; D gene ambiguous. Germline V CDR1 and CDR2: LNHNV, YYDKDF (reference sequence). The CDR3 contains 16 residues.

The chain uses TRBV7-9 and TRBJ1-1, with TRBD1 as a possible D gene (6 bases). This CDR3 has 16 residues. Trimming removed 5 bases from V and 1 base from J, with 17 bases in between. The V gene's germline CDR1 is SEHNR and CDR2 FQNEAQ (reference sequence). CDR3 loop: CASSPLTGGRNTEAFF. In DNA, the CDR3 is TGTGCCAGCAGCCCTCTGACAGGAGGGCGGAACACTGAAGCTTTCTTT.

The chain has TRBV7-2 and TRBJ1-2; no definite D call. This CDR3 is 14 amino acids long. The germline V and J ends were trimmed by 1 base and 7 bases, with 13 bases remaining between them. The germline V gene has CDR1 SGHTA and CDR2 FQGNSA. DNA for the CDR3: TGTGCCAGCAGCTTAGAGTGGAGGCTGTTTGGCTACACCTTC. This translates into CASSLEWRLFGYTF.